The rows below give T cell receptor beta chains drawn from one sample of a study of Graves' ophthalmopathy and Graves' hyperthyroidism. A single record per CDR3 protein comes from TCRdb applying MiXCR to the multiplex PCR reads. The sample consists of some 250,000 distinct CDR3 sequences, approximately 42% of them appearing once. Sequencing was carried out using peripheral blood. Receptors were obtained from an adult man with Graves' ophthalmopathy. CDR3s include the opening cysteine and the closing phenylalanine or tryptophan. The D gene is left open where the match is weak. The size entry is marked missing in some rows and otherwise reads once, few, many or a size class.

V	J	size	D	DNA	CDR3
TRBV20-1	TRBJ1-5	NA	TRBD1	TGCAGTGCTAGAATAAGTACAGGGGTTGGTCAGCCCCAGCATTTT	CSARISTGVGQPQHF
TRBV10-3	TRBJ2-7	NA	NA	TGTGCCAGCAGTTTCGGCCGACTCTACGGGCAGTACTTC	CASSFGRLYGQYF
TRBV20-1	TRBJ2-5	NA	TRBD2	TGCAGTGCTAGACTACGGGGGGGCCTGGAGACCCAGTACTTC	CSARLRGGLETQYF
TRBV10-2	TRBJ2-5	once	NA	TGTGCCAGCAGTTACACGAGTACCCTTGGCCAAGAGACCCAGTACTTC	CASSYTSTLGQETQYF
TRBV20-1	TRBJ2-7	NA	NA	TGCAGTGCTAGCTTCGGCAGGGAGGCCTACGAGCAGTACTTC	CSASFGREAYEQYF
TRBV10-3	TRBJ2-1	NA	TRBD2	TGTGCCATCCAAACGAGACTAGCGGGAGAGGATGAGCAGTTCTTC	CAIQTRLAGEDEQFF
TRBV10-3	TRBJ2-7	NA	NA	TGTGCCAGCAGTTACTCGGACAAATACGAGCAGTACTTC	CASSYSDKYEQYF
TRBV20-1	TRBJ2-2	NA	TRBD2	TGCAGTGCTGCCTTAAGAGCGGGGGGACGGAACGGGGAGCTGTTTTTT	CSAALRAGGRNGELFF
TRBV7-9	TRBJ2-5	few	NA	TGTGCCAGCAGCGTCGGACTAAACCAAGAGACCCAGTACTTC	CASSVGLNQETQYF
TRBV4-1	TRBJ2-6	NA	TRBD1	TGTGCCAGCAGCCAGGACAGGGGAGAGGTCCTGACTTTC	CASSQDRGEVLTF
TRBV11-2	TRBJ1-1	NA	NA	TGTGCCAGCAGCACGGGCCTGGGCACTGAAGCTTTCTTT	CASSTGLGTEAFF
TRBV7-3	TRBJ1-2	NA	NA	TGTGCCAGCAGCTTAGATCCGGCCCCGGGCTACTATGGCTACACCTTC	CASSLDPAPGYYGYTF
TRBV19	TRBJ2-2	NA	NA	TGTGCCAGTAGTCGATCGTTCGGAACCGGGGAGCTGTTTTTT	CASSRSFGTGELFF
TRBV2	TRBJ2-6	NA	NA	TGTGCCAGCAGTTTCGACACCATCGACAGCTTCTCTGGGGCCAACGTCCTGACTTTC	CASSFDTIDSFSGANVLTF
TRBV2	TRBJ2-7	NA	NA	TGTGCCAGCAGCAAACCCGGGACATCCGAACCACTTGAGGAGCAGTACTTC	CASSKPGTSEPLEEQYF
TRBV9	TRBJ1-6	NA	NA	TGTGCCAGCAGCGTAGTGGGTTCACCCCTCCACTTT	CASSVVGSPLHF
TRBV6-2/TRBV6-3	TRBJ1-1	NA	NA	TGTGCCAGCATGAACCCGAACACTGAAGCTTTCTTT	CASMNPNTEAFF
TRBV7-6	TRBJ2-2	few	TRBD2	TGTGCCAGCGCTAGCGGGGTTACCGGGGAGCTGTTTTTT	CASASGVTGELFF
TRBV12-3/TRBV12-4	TRBJ2-5	NA	NA	TGTGCCAGCAGAAGGGACGGTTTAGAGACCCAGTACTTC	CASRRDGLETQYF
TRBV29-1	TRBJ2-7	NA	TRBD2	TGCAGCGTAGATAGCGGGCGCTCCTACGAGCAGTACTTC	CSVDSGRSYEQYF
TRBV7-6	TRBJ1-1	NA	NA	TGTGCCAGCAGCCCCAATGGTGAAGCTTTCTTT	CASSPNGEAFF
TRBV12-3/TRBV12-4	TRBJ1-6	few	NA	TGTGCCAGCACCTCGGACGGCTATAATTCACCCCTCCACTTT	CASTSDGYNSPLHF
TRBV7-9	TRBJ2-7	many	NA	TGTGCCAGCAGCCAACATCGCTACGAGCAGTACTTC	CASSQHRYEQYF
TRBV28	TRBJ1-1	NA	NA	TGTGCCAGCAGTTTATCCGGGGTCCTGAACACTGAAGCTTTCTTT	CASSLSGVLNTEAFF
TRBV12-3/TRBV12-4	TRBJ1-1	few	NA	TGTGCCAGCAGTTTAACGGGGAAGTACACTGAAGCTTTCTTT	CASSLTGKYTEAFF
TRBV9	TRBJ2-6	NA	NA	TGTGCCAGCACCCAGGGCTCTGGGGCCAACGTCCTGACTTTC	CASTQGSGANVLTF
TRBV15	TRBJ2-7	NA	NA	TGTGCCACCAGCAGCTTGGGGCTAGGCCTCTACGAGCAGTACTTC	CATSSLGLGLYEQYF
TRBV4-1	TRBJ2-7	NA	NA	TGCGCCAGCAGCCAAGTCCAATTCTTGTCCTACGAGCAGTACTTC	CASSQVQFLSYEQYF
TRBV5-8	TRBJ2-5	few	NA	TGTGCCAGCAGCTTGTTGCCAAGGTACCAAGAGACCCAGTACTTC	CASSLLPRYQETQYF
TRBV6-6	TRBJ1-5	NA	NA	TGTGCCAGCAGTGAAAGTCAGGAGAATCAGCCCCAGCATTTT	CASSESQENQPQHF
TRBV6-1	TRBJ1-1	few	TRBD1	TGTGCCAGCAGTACGTCCAGGGGGAGCACTGAAGCTTTCTTT	CASSTSRGSTEAFF
TRBV5-1	TRBJ2-6	NA	NA	TGCGCCAGCAGCGGGGGGGACACCATTTACTCTGGGGCCAACGTCCTGACTTTC	CASSGGDTIYSGANVLTF
TRBV9	TRBJ1-6	NA	NA	TGTGCCAGCAGCCCGCGGGACATCCTGGACTCCTATAATTCACCCCTCCACTTT	CASSPRDILDSYNSPLHF